Below, 21 T cell receptor beta chains from the same sample are listed, as sequenced in a study of blood T cell repertoires in COVID-19. Measured with immunoSEQ multiplex PCR; TCRdb has only the in-frame clones, and not every one. The sample lists roughly 130,000 clones, about 80% occurring once. The sequenced sample consisted of PBMCs or T cells enriched from blood (not recorded which). The receptors here all came from a man aged 50-59 years who had recovered from COVID-19.

The genes are TRBV28 and TRBJ1-5, with unresolved D. CDR1 and CDR2 from the germline V gene are MDHEN and SYDVKM. V gave up 2 bases and J gave up 7 bases, with 6 bases separating them. This CDR3 is built from 12 residues. The CDR3 here is CASSLGPQPQHF. CDR3 DNA sequence: TGTGCCAGCAGTTTAGGGCCCCAGCCCCAGCATTTT.

The chain combines TRBV6-5 with TRBJ2-3; 9 nucleotides align to TRBD1. This CDR3 comprises 13 residues. The germline gives CDR1 MNHEY, CDR2 SVGAGI. J lost 4 bases, V lost 5 bases, and 1 base had no gene match. The CDR3 loop reads CASSRTGADTQYF. In nucleotides, the CDR3 is TGTGCCAGCAGTCGGACAGGGGCAGATACGCAGTATTTT.

The chain has TRBV11-2 and TRBJ1-2, with D possibly TRBD1 on 6 matching bases. V lost 5 bases and J 7 bases, leaving 23 bases between the germline ends. CDR3 length: 16 residues. Germline assignment: CDR1 SGHAT and CDR2 FQNNGV. For the CDR3, the DNA is TGTGCCAGCAGCCCGGGGGGGTTGGTTCAGGGGTCTGGCTACACCTTC. As protein: CASSPGGLVQGSGYTF. The full variable domain, completed using reference TRBV11-2 and TRBJ1-2, is EAGVAQSPRYKIIEKRQSVAFWCNPISGHATLYWYQQILGQGPKLLIQFQNNGVVDDSQLPKDRFSAERLKGVDSTLKIQPAKLEDSAVYLCASSPGGLVQGSGYTFGSGTRLTVV.

V gene TRBV3-1 (or the pseudogene TRBV3-2) combines with J gene TRBJ2-5; a weak D match, TRBD2 (6 bases). The germline V and J ends were trimmed by 3 bases and 4 bases, with 24 bases remaining between them. The CDR3 totals 18 residues. The germline V gene encodes CDR1 LGHDT and CDR2 YNNKEL (reference sequence). The CDR3 DNA sequence: TGTGCCAGCAGCCAGGCACCGGCTAGCGATTTTATAGGAGAGACCCAGTACTTC. Its protein is CASSQAPASDFIGETQYF.

The rearrangement links TRBV7-9 to TRBJ1-1; D not resolved. This CDR3 region has 14 residues. V gave up 3 bases and J gave up 1 base, with 9 bases separating them. Germline-derived CDR1 and CDR2 are SEHNR and FQNEAQ (reference sequence). CDR3 sequence (DNA): TGTGCCAGCAGCTTCTCGGAGGGGAACACTGAAGCTTTCTTT. This encodes CASSFSEGNTEAFF.

The gene calls are TRBV5-1 and TRBJ2-5; 12 positions agree with TRBD1. The CDR3 length is 16 residues. The germline V gene encodes CDR1 SGHRS and CDR2 YFSETQ. J was trimmed by 5 bases and V by 2 bases; bases with no gene match: 7. CDR3 nucleotide sequence: TGCGCCAGCAGCTTTGGGGACAGGGGGCTTTCCGAGACCCAGTACTTC. Translation gives CASSFGDRGLSETQYF.

The chain has TRBV12-3 or TRBV12-4 and TRBJ1-1, with a weak D call TRBD1 (6 bases). V was pared by 8 bases and J by 3 bases, with 13 bases between. The CDR3 spans 13 residues. The CDR3 nucleotides read TGTGCCAGCCGCCCAGGGGATTACACTGAAGCTTTCTTT. This sequence encodes CASRPGDYTEAFF.

The chain employs TRBV2 and TRBJ1-6; 8 bases align to TRBD1. From germline, CDR1 is SNHLY and CDR2 FYNNEI. The CDR3 is 14 amino acids. V shed 2 bases, J shed 7 bases, and the junction held 1 base outside the gene matches. CDR3 protein: CASSETGGNSPLHF. CDR3 bases: TGTGCCAGCAGTGAAACAGGGGGAAATTCACCCCTCCACTTT.

This chain connects TRBV2 to TRBJ1-6, with D maybe TRBD1 (5 bases). The CDR3 spans 13 residues. Trimming shortened V by 7 bases and J by 7 bases, and 11 bases separated the two germline ends. Per germline, CDR1 SNHLY and CDR2 FYNNEI. This CDR3 is CASISGLNSPLHF. CDR3 DNA: TGTGCCAGCATCTCGGGACTCAATTCACCCCTCCACTTT.

This chain uses TRBV19 with TRBJ1-3, with D perhaps matching TRBD1 (5 bases). The germline V gene encodes CDR1 LNHDA and CDR2 SQIVND (reference sequence). This CDR3 has 14 residues. V dropped 8 bases and J dropped 4 bases, with 15 bases sitting between them. The CDR3 spells CASYVGGAGNTIYF. CDR3 coding DNA: TGTGCCAGTTATGTGGGGGGTGCAGGAAACACCATATATTTT.

The chain links TRBV19 to TRBJ1-1; D unresolved. Looked up from germline, CDR1 is LNHDA and CDR2 is SQIVND (reference sequence). The length of the CDR3 is 10 residues. With 4 bases removed from V and 11 bases from J, the gap between germline ends came to 8 bases. The CDR3 DNA follows: TGTGCCAGTAGTAACCAGAGGGCTTTCTTT. Its translation: CASSNQRAFF.

The chain employs TRBV7-9 and TRBJ2-1; TRBD2 agrees at 7 bases. Germline V lookup: CDR1 SEHNR, CDR2 FQNEAQ (reference sequence). CDR3 length equals 14 residues. The V and J ends lost 8 bases and 4 bases, in that order; junction bases with no gene match: 8. CDR3 DNA sequence: TGTGCCAGCCTTCGCGGGGGTGGATACAATGAGCAGTTCTTC. The encoded protein is CASLRGGGYNEQFF.

A single count supports this clone. The chain recombines TRBV7-3 with TRBJ1-6; tentatively, D is TRBD1 (5 bases). CDR3 length equals 13 residues. Germline CDR1 SGHTA, CDR2 FQGTGA. Deletions cut 5 bases from V and 7 bases from J, with 9 bases between. The CDR3 nucleotides are TGTGCCAGCAGCCAACAGGAAAATTCACCCCTCCACTTT. Translation: CASSQQENSPLHF.

The rearrangement joins TRBV5-4 to TRBJ2-3; D is unclear. Germline CDR1 reads SGHNT; CDR2 reads YYREEE (reference sequence). This CDR3 region has 14 residues. V was clipped by 0 bases and J by 0 bases, with 5 bases between them. The CDR3 region is CASSLDGSTDTQYF. Written as DNA, the CDR3 is TGTGCCAGCAGCTTGGATGGCAGCACAGATACGCAGTATTTT.

The gene calls are TRBV5-6 and TRBJ1-1, with 7 nucleotides matching TRBD1. V was pared by 1 base and J by 6 bases, with 6 bases of the junction left unmatched. Per the germline V gene, CDR1 is SGHDT and CDR2 is YYEEEE. The length of the CDR3 is 14 residues. The CDR3 here is CASSLPTGVAEAFF. DNA of the CDR3: TGTGCCAGCAGCTTGCCTACAGGGGTCGCTGAAGCTTTCTTT.

V usage is TRBV5-6 and J usage is TRBJ1-2, with D possibly being TRBD1 (6 bases). CDR1 SGHDT and CDR2 YYEEEE come from the germline V gene. Trimming stripped 3 bases from V and 0 bases from J, with 12 bases between. This CDR3 has 15 residues. The CDR3 loop is CASSWTAYSNYGYTF. The CDR3 DNA reads TGTGCCAGCAGCTGGACAGCCTATTCTAACTATGGCTACACCTTC. Combining the CDR3 with reference TRBV5-6 and TRBJ1-2 gives the whole variable domain DAGVTQSPTHLIKTRGQQVTLRCSPKSGHDTVSWYQQALGQGPQFIFQYYEEEERQRGNFPDRFSGHQFPNYSSELNVNALLLGDSALYLCASSWTAYSNYGYTFGSGTRLTVV.

This clone came up once. The chain combines TRBV10-1 with TRBJ1-1; D is ambiguous. Per the germline V gene, CDR1 is WNHNN and CDR2 is SYGVQD (reference sequence). This CDR3 has 12 amino acids. The V gene lost 3 bases and the J gene lost 8 bases, with 10 bases spanning the gap. CDR3 loop: CASSEHAEEAFF. The CDR3 bases are TGCGCCAGCAGTGAACATGCCGAAGAAGCTTTCTTT.

The J gene is TRBJ2-1, the V gene TRBV5-4, with 9 bases identical to TRBD2. V trimming: 5 bases; J trimming: 0 bases; junction bases outside the gene matches: 0. The germline V gene has CDR1 SGHNT and CDR2 YYREEE (reference sequence). The CDR3 totals 14 residues. The DNA of the CDR3 is TGTGCCAGCAGTAGCGGGGGCTCCTACAATGAGCAGTTCTTC. Protein sequence: CASSSGGSYNEQFF. Based on the CDR3 plus reference TRBV5-4 and TRBJ2-1, the full variable domain is ETGVTQSPTHLIKTRGQQVTLRCSSQSGHNTVSWYQQALGQGPQFIFQYYREEENGRGNFPPRFSGLQFPNYSSELNVNALELDDSALYLCASSSGGSYNEQFFGPGTRLTVL.

This chain connects TRBV29-1 to TRBJ2-1, with TRBD2 identical over 15 bases. The CDR3 length is 16 residues. CDR1 is SQVTM and CDR2 is ANQGSEA in the germline V gene. V trimming: 2 bases; J trimming: 4 bases; junction bases outside the gene matches: 3. CDR3 amino acids: CSVERGTSGGYNEQFF. In DNA form, the CDR3 reads TGCAGCGTTGAACGCGGGACTAGCGGGGGGTACAATGAGCAGTTCTTC.

V usage is TRBV24-1 and J usage is TRBJ1-2; tentative D call: TRBD1 (5 bases). Germline CDR1 reads KGHDR; CDR2 reads SFDVKD. The V end lost 4 bases, the J end lost 8 bases, and 13 bases lay between the germline ends. The CDR3 is 13 amino acids. CDR3 in amino acids: CATSERGIGGYTF. The CDR3 nucleotides read TGTGCCACCAGTGAAAGGGGCATAGGCGGCTACACCTTC.

This sequence joins TRBV4-3 and TRBJ2-7; perhaps TRBD2 as D (5 bases). V gave up 0 bases and J gave up 3 bases, with 15 bases separating them. CDR3 length: 16 residues. Germline lookup yields CDR1 LGHNA and CDR2 YSLEER. CDR3 protein: CASSQDYQERVYEQYF. The CDR3 DNA follows: TGCGCCAGCAGCCAAGATTATCAGGAGAGGGTCTACGAGCAGTACTTC.